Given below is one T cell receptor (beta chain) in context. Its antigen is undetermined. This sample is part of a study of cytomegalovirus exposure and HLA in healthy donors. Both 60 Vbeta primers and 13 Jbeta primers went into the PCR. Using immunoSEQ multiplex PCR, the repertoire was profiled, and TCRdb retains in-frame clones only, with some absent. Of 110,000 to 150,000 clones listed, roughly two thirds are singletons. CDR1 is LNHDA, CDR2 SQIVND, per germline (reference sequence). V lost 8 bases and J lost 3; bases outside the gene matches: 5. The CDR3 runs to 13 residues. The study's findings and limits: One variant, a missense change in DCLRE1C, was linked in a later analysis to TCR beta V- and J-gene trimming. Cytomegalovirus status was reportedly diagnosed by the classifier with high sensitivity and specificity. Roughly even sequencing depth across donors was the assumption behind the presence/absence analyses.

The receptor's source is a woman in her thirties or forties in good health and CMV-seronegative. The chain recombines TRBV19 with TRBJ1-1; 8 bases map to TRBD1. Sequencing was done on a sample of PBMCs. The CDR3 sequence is CASRAGGYTEAFF. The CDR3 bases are TGTGCCAGTCGTGCAGGGGGCTACACTGAAGCTTTCTTT.